These 5 T cell receptor beta chains were all obtained from the same sample, sequenced in a study of blood T cell repertoires in COVID-19 (dated by TCRdb to 2018 to 2021). The library was built by means of the immunoSEQ multiplex PCR assay. TCRdb carries this immuneACCESS record with in-frame sequences only. Its versions omit some clonotypes, under half of them owing to an unresolved V gene in the studies checked, with the rest unexplained. This sample lists 95,000 to 150,000 clones; 60% to 80% were detected once. 6% of the sample belongs to the ten largest clones. The sample was peripheral blood. Source of these receptors: a man older than 75 with COVID-19, enrolled during active disease.

The V gene is TRBV18, the J gene TRBJ1-1; weak D call: TRBD1 (5 bases). Germline CDR1 KGHSH, CDR2 LQKENI. This CDR3 has 13 amino acids. Trimming shortened V by 2 bases and J by 10 bases, and 14 bases separated the two germline ends. The CDR3 DNA sequence: TGTGCCAGCTCACCAACTTTGGGGCAGGGAGCTTTCTTT. It specifies CASSPTLGQGAFF.

J is TRBJ2-7 and V is TRBV2; 10 bases match TRBD1. This CDR3 has 15 amino acids. J lost 1 base, V lost 7 bases, and 7 bases had no gene match. The germline V gene has CDR1 SNHLY and CDR2 FYNNEI. CDR3 sequence: CASNPTGGRSYEQYF. The CDR3 DNA sequence: TGTGCCAGCAATCCGACAGGGGGCAGATCCTACGAGCAGTACTTC.

This chain links TRBV7-6 with TRBJ2-3; TRBD1 might be the D (5 bases). Trimming took 5 bases from V and 2 from J, leaving 14 bases between them. The CDR3 is 15 residues long. Germline V CDR1 and CDR2: SGHVS, FNYEAQ. CDR3 region: CASSPTGRDTDTQYF. The CDR3 DNA reads TGTGCCAGCAGCCCAACTGGCAGGGACACAGATACGCAGTATTTT.

V is TRBV15 and J is TRBJ2-7; 7 bases are shared with TRBD1. The CDR3 loop spans 14 amino acids. J gave up 3 bases and V 0 bases, and 2 bases lay outside the gene matches. CDR1 is LNHNV and CDR2 is YYDKDF in the germline V gene (reference sequence). CDR3 DNA: TGTGCCACCAGCAGAGAACAGGGGAGCTACGAGCAGTACTTC. As protein: CATSREQGSYEQYF.

The genes are TRBV28 and TRBJ2-1; a weak D match, TRBD1 (6 bases). Germline V gives CDR1 MDHEN, CDR2 SYDVKM. This CDR3 is built from 13 residues. Trimming removed 10 bases from V and 12 bases from J, with 22 bases in between. The CDR3 DNA reads as TGTGCCACCACTTTGGGCAGCCTAGGGGGGCAGTTCTTC. Translation gives CATTLGSLGGQFF. Complete variable domain (other parts from reference TRBV28 and TRBJ2-1): DVKVTQSSRYLVKRTGEKVFLECVQDMDHENMFWYRQDPGLGLRLIYFSYDVKMKEKGDIPEGYSVSREKKERFSLILESASTNQTSMYLCATTLGSLGGQFFGPGTRLTVL.